The T cell receptor beta chain under discussion was sequenced for a study of molecular identifiers for immune sequencing clone quantification. This clonotype was counted many times. Compared with germline, one end of the junction differs, possibly owing to a read error. Germline CDR1 reads MGHDK; CDR2 reads SYGVNS. CDR3 size: 14 residues. Methods described previously, with TCR primers listed, were used for bulk TCR libraries. TCRdb called the PCR reads again in MiXCR, with one record for every CDR3 protein. This table holds around 460,000 distinct CDR3 sequences, about 21% found once. Sample: naive CD8+ T cells from blood, with Jurkat cell RNA spiked in. Subset here: FACS-sorted CD8+CD4-CCR7+CD45RA+ naive T cells. J is TRBJ2-3 and V is TRBV25-1; 8 nucleotides line up with TRBD1. This clonotype originated in a human donor in good health. Some libraries in this study had Jurkat cell RNA spiked in. CDR3 sequence reads: CASSESAQGEPGCF. Here the CDR3 DNA reads TGTGCCAGCAGTGAATCTGCACAGGGGGAGCCGGGTTGTTTT.